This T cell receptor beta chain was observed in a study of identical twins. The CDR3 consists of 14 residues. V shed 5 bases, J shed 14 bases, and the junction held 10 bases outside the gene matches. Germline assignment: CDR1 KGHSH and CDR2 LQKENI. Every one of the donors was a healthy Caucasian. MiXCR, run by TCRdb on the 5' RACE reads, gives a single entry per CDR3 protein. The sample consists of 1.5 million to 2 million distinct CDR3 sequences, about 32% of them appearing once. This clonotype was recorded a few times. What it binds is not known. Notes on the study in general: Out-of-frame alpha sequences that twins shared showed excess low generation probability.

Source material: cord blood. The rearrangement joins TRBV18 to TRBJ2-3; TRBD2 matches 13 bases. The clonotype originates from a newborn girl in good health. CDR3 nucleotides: TGTGCCAGCTCAACCGGGACTAGCGGGATGTCTTGGTATTTT. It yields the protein CASSTGTSGMSWYF. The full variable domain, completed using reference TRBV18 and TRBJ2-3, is NAGVMQNPRHLVRRRGQEARLRCSPMKGHSHVYWYRQLPEEGLKFMVYLQKENIIDESGMPKERFSAEFPKEGPSILRIQQVVRGDSAAYFCASSTGTSGMSWYFGPGTRLTVL.